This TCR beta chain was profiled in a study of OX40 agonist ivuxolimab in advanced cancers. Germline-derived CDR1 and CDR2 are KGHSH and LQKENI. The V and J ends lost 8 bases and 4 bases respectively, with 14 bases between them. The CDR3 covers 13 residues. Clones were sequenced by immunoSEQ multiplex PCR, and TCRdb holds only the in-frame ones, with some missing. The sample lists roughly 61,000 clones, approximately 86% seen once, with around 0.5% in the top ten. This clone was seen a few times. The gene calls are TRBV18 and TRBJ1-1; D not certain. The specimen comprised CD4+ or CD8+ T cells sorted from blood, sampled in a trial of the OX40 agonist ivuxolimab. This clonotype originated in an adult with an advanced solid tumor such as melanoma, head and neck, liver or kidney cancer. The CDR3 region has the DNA TGTGCCAGCCGGTTGTGGCCGGGCACTGAAGCTTTCTTT. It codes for CASRLWPGTEAFF.